The rows below give T cell receptor beta chains drawn from one sample of a study of blood T cells in healthy people across ages. TCRdb called the 5' RACE reads again in MiXCR, with one record for every CDR3 protein. The sample carries about 1.5 million distinct CDR3 sequences, approximately 42% recorded once. Sequencing was performed on blood. The receptors were gathered from a woman aged 18-29 years in good health. CDR3s include the opening cysteine and the closing phenylalanine or tryptophan. The D gene is left open where the match is weak. Expanded clones are given a class, and other clones once, few, many or no size at all.

j_call d_call v_call clone_size cdr3_aa cdr3_nt
TRBJ1-1 NA TRBV9 NA CASSAGGRILNTEAFF TGTGCCAGCAGCGCCGGGGGTAGGATACTGAACACTGAAGCTTTCTTT
TRBJ1-5 NA TRBV7-9 once CASSPYGDLDQPQHF TGTGCCAGCAGCCCCTACGGGGATCTAGATCAGCCCCAGCATTTT
TRBJ2-7 TRBD2 TRBV20-1 few CSAAKAGGGEQYF TGCAGTGCTGCAAAAGCGGGAGGAGGGGAGCAGTACTTC
TRBJ2-2 NA TRBV7-6 NA CASSEWAGSDTGELFF TGTGCCAGCAGCGAGTGGGCAGGGTCAGACACCGGGGAGTTGTTTTTT
TRBJ1-1 NA TRBV29-1 few CSVVVGFGMNTEAFF TGCAGCGTTGTGGTAGGGTTTGGCATGAACACTGAAGCTTTCTTT
TRBJ1-4 NA TRBV12-3/TRBV12-4 NA CASSSRQAATNEKLFF TGTGCCAGCAGTTCCCGCCAAGCAGCAACTAATGAAAAACTGTTTTTT
TRBJ1-4 NA TRBV12-3/TRBV12-4 few CASRVDRAGEKLFF TGTGCCAGCAGGGTCGACCGTGCGGGCGAAAAACTGTTTTTT
TRBJ2-5 NA TRBV12-3/TRBV12-4 NA CASSALGSQETQYF TGTGCCAGCAGTGCCCTTGGCAGTCAAGAGACCCAGTACTTC
TRBJ2-5 NA TRBV3-1 NA CASSQGRTTPGETQYF TGTGCCAGCAGCCAAGGTCGGACAACTCCCGGAGAGACCCAGTACTTC
TRBJ2-3 NA TRBV5-1 few CASSLALGIDTQYF TGCGCCAGCAGCCTCGCTTTAGGCATAGATACGCAGTATTTT
TRBJ2-1 TRBD2 TRBV9 NA CASSVLTSGVHNEQFF TGTGCCAGCAGCGTACTGACTAGCGGGGTACACAATGAGCAGTTCTTC
TRBJ1-6 NA TRBV5-1 NA CASSPGDGSYNSPLHF TGCGCCAGCAGCCCGGGTGACGGCTCCTATAATTCACCCCTCCACTTT
TRBJ2-3 TRBD1 TRBV5-5 NA CASSETGGKDTQYF TGTGCCAGCAGCGAGACAGGGGGCAAAGATACGCAGTATTTT
TRBJ1-5 NA TRBV6-6 few CASSYGQGSQPQHF TGTGCCAGCAGTTACGGGCAGGGCAGTCAGCCCCAGCATTTT
TRBJ2-2 TRBD2 TRBV9 once CASSVGASGRTGELFF TGTGCCAGCAGCGTCGGGGCTAGCGGGAGGACCGGGGAGCTGTTTTTT
TRBJ2-1 TRBD2 TRBV25-1 once CASSAYYFSGRLVDEQFF TGTGCCAGCAGTGCTTACTACTTTAGCGGGAGGTTGGTAGATGAGCAGTTCTTC
TRBJ1-2 TRBD1 TRBV18 few CASSPGQGAGYGYTF TGTGCCAGCTCACCGGGACAGGGGGCTGGCTATGGCTACACCTTC
TRBJ1-1 NA TRBV30 NA CAWSFGMNTEAFF TGTGCCTGGAGTTTCGGGATGAACACTGAAGCTTTCTTT
TRBJ2-3 NA TRBV9 NA CASSPLGLPDTQYF TGTGCCAGCAGCCCACTTGGGCTCCCAGATACGCAGTATTTT
TRBJ2-7 TRBD2 TRBV27 NA CASSFLGLAGGPSPYNEQYF TGTGCCAGCAGTTTCTTAGGACTAGCGGGAGGGCCCTCCCCCTACAATGAGCAGTACTTC